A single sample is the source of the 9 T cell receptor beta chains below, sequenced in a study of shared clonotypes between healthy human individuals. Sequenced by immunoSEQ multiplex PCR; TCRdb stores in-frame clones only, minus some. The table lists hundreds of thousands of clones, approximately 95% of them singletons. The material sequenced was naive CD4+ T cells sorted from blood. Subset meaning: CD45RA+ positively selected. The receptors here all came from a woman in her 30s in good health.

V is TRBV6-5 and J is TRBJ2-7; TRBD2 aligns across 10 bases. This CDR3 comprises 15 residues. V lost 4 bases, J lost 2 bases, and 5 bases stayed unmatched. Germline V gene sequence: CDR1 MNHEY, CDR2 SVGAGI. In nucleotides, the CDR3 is TGTGCCAGCAGTTCTAGCGGGAGACCGACCTACGAGCAGTACTTC. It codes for CASSSSGRPTYEQYF.

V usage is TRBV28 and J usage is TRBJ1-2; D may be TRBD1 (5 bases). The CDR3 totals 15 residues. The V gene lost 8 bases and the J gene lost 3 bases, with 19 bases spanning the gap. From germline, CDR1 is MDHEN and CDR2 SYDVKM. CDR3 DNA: TGTGCCAGCGACATGGACAATCGGAGACACTATGGCTACACCTTC. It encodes CASDMDNRRHYGYTF.

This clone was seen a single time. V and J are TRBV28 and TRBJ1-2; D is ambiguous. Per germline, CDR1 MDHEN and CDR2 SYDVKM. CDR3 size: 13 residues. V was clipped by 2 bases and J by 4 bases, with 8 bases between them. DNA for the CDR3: TGTGCCAGCAGTTTAACGGACGCCTATGGCTACACCTTC. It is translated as CASSLTDAYGYTF.

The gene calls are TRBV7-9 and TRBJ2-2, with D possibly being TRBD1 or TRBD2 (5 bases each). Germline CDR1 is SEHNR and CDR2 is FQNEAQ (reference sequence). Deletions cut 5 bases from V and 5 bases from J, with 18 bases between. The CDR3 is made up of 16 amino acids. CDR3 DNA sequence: TGTGCCAGCAGCCACTCTGGTAGGGGAGAAACCGGGGAGCTGTTTTTT. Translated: CASSHSGRGETGELFF.

The CDR3 is CASRNSGNQPQHF. The DNA of the CDR3 is TGTGCCAGCAGGAACTCAGGGAATCAGCCCCAGCATTTT. The V and J genes are TRBV6-5 and TRBJ1-5, with D possibly TRBD1 on 5 matching bases. This CDR3 contains 13 residues. From germline, CDR1 is MNHEY and CDR2 SVGAGI. V was clipped by 6 bases and J by 4 bases, with 10 bases between them.

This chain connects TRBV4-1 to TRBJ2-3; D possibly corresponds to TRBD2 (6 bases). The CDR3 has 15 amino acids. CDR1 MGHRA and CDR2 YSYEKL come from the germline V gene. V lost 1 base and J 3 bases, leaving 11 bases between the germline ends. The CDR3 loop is CASSQGGRETDTQYF. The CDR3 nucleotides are TGCGCCAGCAGCCAAGGAGGGCGGGAAACAGATACGCAGTATTTT.

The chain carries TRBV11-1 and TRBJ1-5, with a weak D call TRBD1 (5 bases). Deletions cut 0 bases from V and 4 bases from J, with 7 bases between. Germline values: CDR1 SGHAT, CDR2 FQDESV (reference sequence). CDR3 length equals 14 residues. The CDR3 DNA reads TGTGCCAGCAGCTTAGCGGGGGGAAATCAGCCCCAGCATTTT. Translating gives CASSLAGGNQPQHF.

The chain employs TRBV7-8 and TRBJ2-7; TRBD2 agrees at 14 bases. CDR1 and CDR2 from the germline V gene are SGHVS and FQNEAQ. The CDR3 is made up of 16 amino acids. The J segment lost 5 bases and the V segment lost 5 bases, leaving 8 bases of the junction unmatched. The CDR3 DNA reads TGTGCCAGCAGCGAACGACTAGCGGGAGGGCCTCACGAGCAGTACTTC. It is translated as CASSERLAGGPHEQYF.

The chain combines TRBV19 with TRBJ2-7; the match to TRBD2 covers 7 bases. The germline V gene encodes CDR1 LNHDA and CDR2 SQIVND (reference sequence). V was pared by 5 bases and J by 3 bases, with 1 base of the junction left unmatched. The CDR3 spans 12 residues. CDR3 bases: TGTGCCAGTAGTGGACTAGACTACGAGCAGTACTTC. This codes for CASSGLDYEQYF.